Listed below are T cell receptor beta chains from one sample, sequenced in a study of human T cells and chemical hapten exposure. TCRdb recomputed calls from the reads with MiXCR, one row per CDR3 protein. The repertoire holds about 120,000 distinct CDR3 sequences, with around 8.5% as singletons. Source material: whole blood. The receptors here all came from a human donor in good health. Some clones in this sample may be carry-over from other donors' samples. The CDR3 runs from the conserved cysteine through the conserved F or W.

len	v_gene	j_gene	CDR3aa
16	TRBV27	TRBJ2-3	CASSDYWTKLRNTQYF
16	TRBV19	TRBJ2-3	CASSIKNRGSTDTQYF
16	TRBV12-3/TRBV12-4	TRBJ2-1	CASSYLRGSRYNEQFF
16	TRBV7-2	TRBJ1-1	CASQPLDSFPNTEAFF
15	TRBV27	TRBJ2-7	CASSLSGTGVHEQYF
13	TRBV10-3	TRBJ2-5	CAISSGDQETQYF
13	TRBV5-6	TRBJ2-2	CASRPDNTGELFF
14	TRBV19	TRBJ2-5	CASSAQGRMKTQYF
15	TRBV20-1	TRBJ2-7	CSANLGGGPKDEQYF
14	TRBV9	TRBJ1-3	CASSDPGGGNTIYF
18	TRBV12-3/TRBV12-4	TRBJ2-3	CASVPTQPLAVGTDTQYF
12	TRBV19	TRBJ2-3	CATRPGRDTQYF
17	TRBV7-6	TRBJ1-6	CASSLGTAGAFNSPLHF
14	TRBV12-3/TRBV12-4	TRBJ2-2	CASSFGLAAGELFF
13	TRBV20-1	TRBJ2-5	CSVSLSGDGTQYF
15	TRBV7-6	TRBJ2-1	CASSLGLAGGQAQFF
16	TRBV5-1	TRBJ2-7	CASSSYRDRGPYEQYF
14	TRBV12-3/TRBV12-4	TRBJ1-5	CASSWTGVNQPQHF
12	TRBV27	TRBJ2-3	CASCRGTDTQYF
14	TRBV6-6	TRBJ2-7	CASIRQGGAYEQYF
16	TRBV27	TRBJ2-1	CASSLGSTGSYNEQFF
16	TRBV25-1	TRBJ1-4	CASSAGTGFGNEKLFF
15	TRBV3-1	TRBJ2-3	CASSQADSRTDTQYF
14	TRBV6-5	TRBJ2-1	CASGGTGGLDEQFF
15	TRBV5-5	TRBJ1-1	CASSPGTDRFTEAFF
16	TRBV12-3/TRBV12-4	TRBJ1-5	CASSPHPSTSNQPQHF
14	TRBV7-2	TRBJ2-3	CASSPSRDADTQYF
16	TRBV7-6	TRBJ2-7	CASSIQPDRGSYEQYF
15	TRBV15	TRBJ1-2	CATSREGQGADGYTF
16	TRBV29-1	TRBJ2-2	CSVQGLAGARGGELFF
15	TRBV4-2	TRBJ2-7	CASSQEGRAPYEQYF
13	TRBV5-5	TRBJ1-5	CASSSWGDQPQHF
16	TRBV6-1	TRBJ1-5	CASSEGTVRGNQPQHF
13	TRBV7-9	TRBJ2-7	CAGSPGGAYEQYF
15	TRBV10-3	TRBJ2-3	CAISETADSTDTQYF
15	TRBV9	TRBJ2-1	CASSVVTSGTGEQFF
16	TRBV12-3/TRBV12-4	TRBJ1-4	CASSSYTRGTNEKLFF
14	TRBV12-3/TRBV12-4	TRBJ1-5	CASSLRGARQPQHF
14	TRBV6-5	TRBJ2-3	CASSLPGAADTQYF
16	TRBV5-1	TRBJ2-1	CASSYSSGGIYNEQFF
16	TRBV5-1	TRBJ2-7	CASSSAASGRFNEQYF
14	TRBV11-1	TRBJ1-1	CASSLEVGDTEAFF
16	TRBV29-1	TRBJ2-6	CSVVGGARSGANVLTF
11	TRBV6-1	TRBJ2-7	CASSGAYEQYF
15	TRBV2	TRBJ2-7	CATTSGPVETYEQYF
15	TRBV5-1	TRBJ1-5	CASSLGGGISQPQHF
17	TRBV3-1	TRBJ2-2	CASSQVSGGPMTGELFF
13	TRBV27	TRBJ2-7	CASRSAGSHEQYF
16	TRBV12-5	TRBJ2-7	CASGLVLSGPPYEQYF
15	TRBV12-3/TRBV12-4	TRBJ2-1	CASRLGLAGGLVSFF
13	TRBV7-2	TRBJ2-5	CASSYRRQKTQYF